A selection of T cell receptor beta chains follows, all from one sample in a study of OX40 agonist ivuxolimab in advanced cancers. Here immunoSEQ multiplex PCR was the method, and the copy in TCRdb shows in-frame clones only, minus some. The table has tens of thousands of clones, 65% to 90% seen once; the top ten hold almost 1.5%. The sequenced sample was CD4+ or CD8+ T cells sorted from blood, obtained in a trial of the OX40 agonist ivuxolimab. The receptors shown here come from an adult with an advanced solid tumor such as melanoma, head and neck, liver or kidney cancer. Both conserved end residues are part of each CDR3. The order of the fields is V gene, CDR3 protein.

TRBV19 CASRDRVAKNIQYF
TRBV7-9 CASSLFWPAFF
TRBV5-6 CASSPSLANYQETQYF
TRBV7-2 CASSFSGGRTDTQYF
TRBV6-4 CASRKGTSGYNEQFF
TRBV6-1 CASRGQGAGNYGYTF
TRBV5-5 CASSLLGGRPSSGANVLTF
TRBV9 CASSIAGLAGGSYNEQFF
TRBV19 CASKVDSVQGSNQPQHF
TRBV15 CATSPLAGADTQYF
TRBV5-1 CASSSANLGLAASTDTQYF
TRBV28 CASSADRASPLHF
TRBV11-3 CASSPWTGSTDTQYF
TRBV5-6 CASSLNRGRDSTDTQYF
TRBV2 CASVRLAGTADTQYF
TRBV30 CAWGAQGGETQYF
TRBV6-5 CASSYRPLGGNEKLFF
TRBV18 CASSPSSGEKTQYF
TRBV7-2 CASSLISGGGSSYEQYF
TRBV7-7 CASSLGVGFKETQYF
TRBV6-5 CASSEIQGHGEQYF
TRBV15 CATSTRGLLQPQHF
TRBV5-1 CASSLYNTDTQYF
TRBV9 CASSETTSTDTQYF
TRBV7-2 CASSQGRWQEKLFF
TRBV7-2 CASSPGTSGGGGELFF
TRBV19 CASSPKGQTGTQYF
TRBV10-1 CASSEGGRDEQFF
TRBV9 CASSVELRQNYGYTF
TRBV30 CASREGTEAFF
TRBV6-5 CASRTLGGNQPQHF
TRBV14 CASSLNRAQETQYF
TRBV6-5 CASSQPRQGLYGYTF
TRBV25-1 CASSDGLAGGRDEQFF
TRBV6-5 CASSYSGQAFVPLHF
TRBV27 CASSLSYFNNEQFF